This TCR beta chain was retrieved from a study of somatic mutations in cytotoxic T cells in rheumatoid arthritis. This CDR3 has 15 residues. V was clipped by 6 bases and J by 6 bases; unmatched bases: 7. Germline V lookup: CDR1 MNHEY, CDR2 SMNVEV (reference sequence). Findings of the study overall: The slightly lower representation of TRBV07 among rheumatoid arthritis patients did not undergo correction for multiple comparisons. Expanded CD8+ clones had unknown antigen targets.

The repertoire was sequenced with immunoSEQ multiplex PCR; TCRdb's copy has only in-frame clones and lacks some. The data contain about 20,000 clones, roughly 82% of them singletons. To note about this clone: Its antigen is not known.

The genes are TRBV27 and TRBJ1-5; 11 bases line up with TRBD1. This TCR was recovered from an adult with rheumatoid arthritis. Sequenced material: CD8+ T cells sorted from blood. The CDR3 DNA sequence: TGTGCCAGCAGCTTAGGGACAGGGGGAAGTCAGCCCCAGCATTTT. It translates to CASSLGTGGSQPQHF.